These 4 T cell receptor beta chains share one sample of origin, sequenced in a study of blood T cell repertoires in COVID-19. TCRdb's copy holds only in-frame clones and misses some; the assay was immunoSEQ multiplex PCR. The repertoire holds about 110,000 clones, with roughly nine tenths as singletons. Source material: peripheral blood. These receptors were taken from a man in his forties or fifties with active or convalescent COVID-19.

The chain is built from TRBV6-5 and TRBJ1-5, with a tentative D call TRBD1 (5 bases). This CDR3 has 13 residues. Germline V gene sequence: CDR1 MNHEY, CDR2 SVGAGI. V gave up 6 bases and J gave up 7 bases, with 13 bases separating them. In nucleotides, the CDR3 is TGTGCCAGCAGGGCAACGCAGGGCCAGCCCCAGCATTTT. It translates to CASRATQGQPQHF.

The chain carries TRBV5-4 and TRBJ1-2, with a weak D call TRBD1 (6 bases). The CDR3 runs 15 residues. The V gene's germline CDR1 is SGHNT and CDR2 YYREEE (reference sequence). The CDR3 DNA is TGTGGGGCAGGTAGTAGGGGGAGAATGTGGGCCGGCTACACCTTC. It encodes CGAGSRGRMWAGYTF.

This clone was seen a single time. CDR3 sequence reads: CASSTGNRNEQFF. For the CDR3, the DNA is TGTGCCAGCAGTACCGGGAATAGGAATGAGCAGTTCTTC. The genes are TRBV12-3 or TRBV12-4 and TRBJ2-1, with D possibly matching TRBD2 (5 bases). V was cut by 5 bases and J by 7 bases, with 12 bases left in between. The CDR3 contains 13 residues.

The CDR3, as DNA: TGTGCCAGCAGTGCCAGGACAGGGTATGGCTACACCTTC. Translating it yields CASSARTGYGYTF. The rearrangement links TRBV27 to TRBJ1-2; TRBD1 agrees at 8 bases. This CDR3 comprises 13 residues. The trim removed 5 bases at V and 5 bases at J, leaving 4 bases unmatched. The germline V gene has CDR1 MNHEY and CDR2 SMNVEV (reference sequence).